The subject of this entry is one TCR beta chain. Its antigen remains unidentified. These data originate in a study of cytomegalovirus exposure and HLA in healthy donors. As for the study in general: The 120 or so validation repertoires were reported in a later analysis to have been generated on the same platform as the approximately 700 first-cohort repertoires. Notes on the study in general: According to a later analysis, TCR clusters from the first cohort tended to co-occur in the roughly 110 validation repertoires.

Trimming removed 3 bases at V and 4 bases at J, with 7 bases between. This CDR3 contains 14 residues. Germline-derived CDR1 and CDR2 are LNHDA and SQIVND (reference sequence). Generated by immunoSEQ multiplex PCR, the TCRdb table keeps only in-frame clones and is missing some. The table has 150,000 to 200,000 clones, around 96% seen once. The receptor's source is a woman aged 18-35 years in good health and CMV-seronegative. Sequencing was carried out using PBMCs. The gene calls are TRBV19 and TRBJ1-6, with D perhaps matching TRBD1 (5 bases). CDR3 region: CASSMGQYNSPLHF. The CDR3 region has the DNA TGTGCCAGTAGTATGGGGCAATATAATTCACCCCTCCACTTT.